The 24 T cell receptor beta chains below come from one sample, sequenced in a study of early T cells in non-severe SARS-CoV-2 infection. TCRdb ran MiXCR on the 5' RACE reads and lists one entry per CDR3 protein. Counted here are more than 25,000 distinct CDR3 sequences, approximately 5.4% occurring once; the ten biggest clones make up about 0.9%. The material sequenced was whole blood. The receptors shown here come from an adult who was a healthcare worker with PCR-confirmed SARS-CoV-2 infection or an uninfected control (not recorded which).

This clonotype was observed a few times. The V gene is TRBV20-1, the J gene TRBJ2-3, with D maybe TRBD1 (6 bases). Trimming cost V 1 base and J 4 bases, with 9 bases left between them. Germline-derived CDR1 and CDR2 are DFQATT and SNEGSKA (reference sequence). The CDR3 runs 13 residues. CDR3 sequence: CSARVQGADTQYF. The CDR3 DNA sequence: TGCAGTGCTAGAGTACAGGGAGCAGATACGCAGTATTTT.

The V gene is TRBV5-4, the J gene TRBJ2-2; the D is unclear. Trimming took 3 bases from V and 6 from J, leaving 18 bases between them. Germline CDR1 is SGHNT and CDR2 is YYREEE (reference sequence). The CDR3 runs to 16 residues. The CDR3 spells CASSSPWGDYAGELFF. CDR3 in DNA: TGTGCCAGCAGCTCCCCGTGGGGTGATTACGCCGGGGAGCTGTTTTTT.

This clonotype was seen many times. The CDR3 is CASSLLRTQETQYF. The CDR3 DNA reads as TGTGCCAGCAGTTTACTACGGACCCAAGAGACCCAGTACTTC. The chain joins TRBV28 to TRBJ2-5; D remains ambiguous. The CDR3 totals 14 residues. V lost 2 bases to trimming and J lost 1 base, with 8 bases between them. Germline CDR1 and CDR2: MDHEN and SYDVKM.

In this sample, this clonotype turned up many times. The V gene is TRBV5-4, the J gene TRBJ1-1; TRBD1 matches 8 bases. V gave up 3 bases and J gave up 6 bases; unmatched junction bases: 7. This CDR3 comprises 14 residues. CDR1 is SGHNT, CDR2 YYREEE, per germline (reference sequence). This CDR3 is CASSSSQGVAEAFF. CDR3 nucleotides: TGTGCCAGCAGCTCCTCACAGGGGGTGGCTGAAGCTTTCTTT.

This sequence joins TRBV7-9 and TRBJ2-7; D possibly uses TRBD1 or TRBD2 (5 bases each). The CDR3 extends over 15 amino acids. Trimming shortened V by 2 bases and J by 5 bases, and 16 bases separated the two germline ends. In germline, CDR1 is SEHNR, CDR2 FQNEAQ (reference sequence). The CDR3 nucleotides read TGTGCCAGCAGCTTAAGCCGAGGGGAGAAGAACGAGCAGTACTTC. This sequence encodes CASSLSRGEKNEQYF.

This clonotype appeared many times. This chain joins TRBV2 and TRBJ2-5, with D tentatively TRBD2 (6 bases). Germline V lookup: CDR1 SNHLY, CDR2 FYNNEI. The ends were cut back, 8 bases at V and 6 bases at J, with 13 bases in the middle. This CDR3 has 12 amino acids. The CDR3 loop is CASGPGGQTQYF. CDR3 in DNA: TGTGCCAGCGGTCCCGGGGGACAGACCCAGTACTTC.

This clonotype has at least ten counts. The rearrangement joins TRBV28 to TRBJ1-2; weak D call: TRBD1 (5 bases). Per germline, CDR1 MDHEN and CDR2 SYDVKM. Trimming took off 4 bases at V and 4 bases at J, with 13 bases between the two ends. The CDR3 spans 14 residues. For the CDR3, the DNA is TGTGCCAGCAGTTACCATGGGGGGAGCTATGGCTACACCTTC. This gives the protein CASSYHGGSYGYTF.

This clonotype has at least ten counts. The chain combines TRBV10-3 with TRBJ1-5; D might be TRBD1 (6 bases). The CDR3 runs to 15 residues. The germline V gene encodes CDR1 ENHRY and CDR2 SYGVKD. V lost 0 bases, J lost 5 bases, and 11 bases lay in between. CDR3 sequence (DNA): TGTGCCATCAGTGAGTCCAACAGGGCGCATCAGCCCCAGCATTTT. Its protein product is CAISESNRAHQPQHF.

This clonotype has at least ten counts. The chain links TRBV2 to TRBJ1-5; TRBD1 matches at 7 bases. With 4 bases clipped from V and 0 bases from J, the junction kept 9 bases outside the gene matches. This CDR3 region has 17 residues. CDR1 is SNHLY and CDR2 is FYNNEI in the germline V gene. CDR3 amino acids: CASSVTPGQNSNQPQHF. CDR3 sequence (DNA): TGTGCCAGCAGTGTTACTCCGGGACAGAATAGCAATCAGCCCCAGCATTTT.

This clonotype was seen repeatedly, ten times or more. J is TRBJ1-2 and V is TRBV12-3 or TRBV12-4; D call uncertain. The CDR3 extends over 14 amino acids. With 0 bases removed from V and 6 bases from J, the gap between germline ends came to 11 bases. In nucleotides, the CDR3 is TGTGCCAGCAGTTTAGCGCTCGTCAGCCATGGCTACACCTTC. Its translation: CASSLALVSHGYTF.

This clonotype qualifies as medium-sized. The rearrangement links TRBV7-9 to TRBJ2-7, with 10 bases identical to TRBD1. In germline, CDR1 is SEHNR, CDR2 FQNEAQ (reference sequence). This CDR3 region has 16 residues. With 2 bases clipped from V and 2 bases from J, the junction kept 6 bases outside the gene matches. CDR3 coding DNA: TGTGCCAGCAGCTTACCCACGGGACAGGGGACCTACGAGCAGTACTTC. As protein: CASSLPTGQGTYEQYF. The full variable domain, completed using reference TRBV7-9 and TRBJ2-7, is DTGVSQNPRHKITKRGQNVTFRCDPISEHNRLYWYRQTLGQGPEFLTYFQNEAQLEKSRLLSDRFSAERPKGSFSTLEIQRTEQGDSAMYLCASSLPTGQGTYEQYFGPGTRLTVT.

A note on this clonotype: The missing conserved phenylalanine or tryptophan at the end of this CDR3 makes a read error likely. V and J are TRBV5-8 and TRBJ1-1, with no clear D. Trimming stripped 6 bases from V and 1 base from J, with 22 bases between. Germline CDR1 reads SGHTS; CDR2 reads YDEGEE. The CDR3 loop spans 17 amino acids. In nucleotides, the CDR3 is TGTGCCAGCACCCCTGACGGGAGAGTATGGGAGAACACTGAAGCTTTCTCT. The encoded protein is CASTPDGRVWENTEAFS.

This clonotype was seen a handful of times. The J gene is TRBJ1-4, the V gene TRBV5-6; no reliable D call. Germline CDR1 is SGHDT and CDR2 is YYEEEE. V was pared by 4 bases and J by 1 base, with 14 bases between. This CDR3 region has 16 residues. CDR3 loop: CASSPGGEVTNEKLFF. The CDR3 nucleotides are TGTGCCAGCAGCCCGGGCGGAGAGGTAACTAATGAAAAACTGTTTTTT.

This clonotype occurred many times. The chain uses TRBV7-8 and TRBJ1-1; TRBD1 aligns across 9 bases. The CDR3 length is 19 residues. With V trimmed by 5 bases and J by 5 bases, 21 bases remained unmatched. Germline CDR1 reads SGHVS; CDR2 reads FQNEAQ. CDR3: CASSPDPGFKDRGYTEAFF. CDR3 nucleotides: TGTGCCAGCAGCCCCGACCCGGGTTTTAAGGACAGGGGATATACTGAAGCTTTCTTT.

This clonotype was counted many times. The J gene is TRBJ2-1, the V gene TRBV7-2; the match to TRBD2 covers 11 bases. J was trimmed by 2 bases and V by 5 bases; bases with no gene match: 17. Germline-derived CDR1 and CDR2 are SGHTA and FQGNSA. The CDR3 loop spans 20 amino acids. The CDR3, as DNA: TGTGCCAGCAGCCCTTTCACCGAACTAGCGGGAGTTGACGCCTACAATGAGCAGTTCTTC. Protein: CASSPFTELAGVDAYNEQFF.

This clonotype occurred many times. V gene TRBV24-1 combines with J gene TRBJ2-1, with D hard to call. Germline V CDR1 and CDR2: KGHDR, SFDVKD. V gave up 8 bases and J gave up 5 bases, with 9 bases separating them. The CDR3 has 12 residues. The chain's CDR3 is CATNRNHNEQFF. DNA for the CDR3: TGTGCCACCAATAGGAACCACAATGAGCAGTTCTTC.

This chain links TRBV18 with TRBJ1-2; the D gene is possibly TRBD1 (6 bases). The V end was cut by 3 bases, the J end by 2 bases, with 16 bases between. The germline V gene encodes CDR1 KGHSH and CDR2 LQKENI. The length of the CDR3 is 16 residues. The CDR3 protein is CASSPQGQPENYGYTF. In nucleotides, the CDR3 is TGTGCCAGCTCACCGCAAGGACAGCCCGAAAACTATGGCTACACCTTC.

This clonotype was counted many times. The CDR3 DNA sequence: TGCGCCAGCAGCTTCCCCCCTGGGCCTGGAGAGAATACGCAGTATTTT. Its translation: CASSFPPGPGENTQYF. The chain uses TRBV5-1 and TRBJ2-3; unclear D gene. Between the trimmed V and J ends, which lost 2 bases and 7 bases, there was a span of 20 bases. The CDR3 has 16 amino acids. Germline CDR1 is SGHRS and CDR2 is YFSETQ.

This clonotype was detected only a few times. This chain uses TRBV28 with TRBJ2-7; 9 bases agree with TRBD2. CDR1 and CDR2 from the germline V gene are MDHEN and SYDVKM. There are 14 residues in the CDR3. V dropped 3 bases and J dropped 4; count of bases not matched to a gene: 4. CDR3 nucleotide sequence: TGTGCCAGCAGTTTCTTAGCGGGAGATTACGAGCAGTACTTC. As protein: CASSFLAGDYEQYF.

This sequence joins TRBV11-2 and TRBJ2-3; TRBD1 matches 7 bases. Germline V CDR1 and CDR2: SGHAT, FQNNGV. This CDR3 comprises 17 residues. Trimming at V came to 5 bases and at J to 1 base, leaving 12 bases not matched to a gene. The chain's CDR3 is CASSTRRDSLGTDTQYF. CDR3 nucleotide sequence: TGTGCCAGCAGCACCCGCCGGGACAGCCTGGGCACAGATACGCAGTATTTT.

Ten or more counts support this clonotype. The V gene is TRBV6-1, the J gene TRBJ2-5; D unclear. Trimming pared 6 bases from V and 3 bases from J, leaving 14 bases between. Germline values: CDR1 MNHNS, CDR2 SASEGT. The CDR3 spans 14 residues. The CDR3 loop reads CASRPSLSEETQYF. CDR3 in DNA: TGTGCCAGCAGACCCTCCTTATCGGAAGAGACCCAGTACTTC.

This clonotype has a count of ten or more. The chain carries TRBV11-2 and TRBJ2-7; 7 positions agree with TRBD1. Unmatched junction bases numbered 4, after V lost 2 bases and J lost 3 bases. The CDR3 runs 14 residues. Germline assignment: CDR1 SGHAT and CDR2 FQNNGV. As DNA, the CDR3 is TGTGCCAGCAGCTTAAAGGGGGCTAACTACGAGCAGTACTTC. Translated: CASSLKGANYEQYF.

J is TRBJ1-1 and V is TRBV28; 10 nucleotides line up with TRBD1. The junction had 8 bases not matched to a gene; V was cut back by 5 bases and J by 5 bases. The CDR3 spans 15 residues. Germline CDR1 MDHEN, CDR2 SYDVKM. In DNA form, the CDR3 reads TGTGCCAGCAGTCCTCGGACAGGGGGAGGGACTGAAGCTTTCTTT. The encoded protein is CASSPRTGGGTEAFF.

This clonotype was seen a few times. The chain is built from TRBV12-5 and TRBJ1-1; 9 nucleotides agree with TRBD1. V was pared by 7 bases and J by 3 bases, with 9 bases of the junction left unmatched. The CDR3 length is 15 residues. Germline CDR1 is LGHNT and CDR2 is FRNRAP. The CDR3 reads CASAPGTGGYTEAFF. CDR3 nucleotide sequence: TGTGCTAGTGCCCCGGGAACAGGGGGCTACACTGAAGCTTTCTTT.